This TCR beta chain is drawn from a study of CD8 T cells in ankylosing spondylitis. Findings and caveats of the study: What seemed typical of ankylosing spondylitis blood was a TCR beta motif built from about 8 highly homologous variants. Significant enrichment of disease-linked clones was reportedly seen in matched ankylosing spondylitis synovial fluid. Some motif variants were previously reported in reactive arthritis synovial fluid and blood.

Turning to this clonotype: Its antigen is currently unknown.

The CDR3 sequence is 14 residues long. CDR1 and CDR2 from the germline V gene are LGHDT and YNNKEL (reference sequence). V lost 0 bases and J 7 bases, leaving 10 bases between the germline ends. As the method for making TCR beta libraries, quantitative 5'-RACE with molecular barcodes was used. A single record per CDR3 protein comes from TCRdb applying MiXCR to the 5' RACE reads. The sample lists roughly 260,000 distinct CDR3 sequences; roughly 20% were seen once. This chain connects TRBV3-1 to TRBJ2-1; TRBD2 might be the D (5 bases). Specimen: blood, either unsorted or a sorted T cell fraction (not recorded which). This TCR was recovered from a male donor with ankylosing spondylitis or in good health (not recorded which). The CDR3 reads CASSQELGVNEQFF. DNA for the CDR3: TGTGCCAGCAGCCAAGAGCTCGGGGTGAATGAGCAGTTCTTC.